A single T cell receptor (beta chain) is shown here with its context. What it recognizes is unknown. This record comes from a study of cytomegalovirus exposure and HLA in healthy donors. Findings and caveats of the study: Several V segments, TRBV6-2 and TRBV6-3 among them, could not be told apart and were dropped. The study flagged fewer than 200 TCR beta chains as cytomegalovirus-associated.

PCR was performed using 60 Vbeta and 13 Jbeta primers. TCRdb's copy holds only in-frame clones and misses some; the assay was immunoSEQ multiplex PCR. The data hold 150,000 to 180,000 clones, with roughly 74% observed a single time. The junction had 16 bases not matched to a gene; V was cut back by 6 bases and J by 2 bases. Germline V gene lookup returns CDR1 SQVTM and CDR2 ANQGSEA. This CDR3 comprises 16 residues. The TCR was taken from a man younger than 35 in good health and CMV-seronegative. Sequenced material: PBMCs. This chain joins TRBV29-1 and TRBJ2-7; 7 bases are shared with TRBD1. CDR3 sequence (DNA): TGCAGCGTCCTAAAACCGGGACAGCCTATCCCCTACGAGCAGTACGTC. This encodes CSVLKPGQPIPYEQYV.